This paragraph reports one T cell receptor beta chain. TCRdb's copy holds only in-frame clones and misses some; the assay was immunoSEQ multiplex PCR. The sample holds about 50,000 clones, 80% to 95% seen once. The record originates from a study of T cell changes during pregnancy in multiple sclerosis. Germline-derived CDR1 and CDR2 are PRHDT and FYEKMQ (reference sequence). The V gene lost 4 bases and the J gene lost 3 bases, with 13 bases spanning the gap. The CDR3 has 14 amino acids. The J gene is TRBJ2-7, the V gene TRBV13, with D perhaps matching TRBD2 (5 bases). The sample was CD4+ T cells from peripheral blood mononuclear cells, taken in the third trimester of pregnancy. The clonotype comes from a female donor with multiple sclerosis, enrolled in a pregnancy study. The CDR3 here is CASSSLGLDYEQYF. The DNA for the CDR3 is TGTGCCAGCAGCTCCCTCGGACTGGACTACGAGCAGTACTTC.